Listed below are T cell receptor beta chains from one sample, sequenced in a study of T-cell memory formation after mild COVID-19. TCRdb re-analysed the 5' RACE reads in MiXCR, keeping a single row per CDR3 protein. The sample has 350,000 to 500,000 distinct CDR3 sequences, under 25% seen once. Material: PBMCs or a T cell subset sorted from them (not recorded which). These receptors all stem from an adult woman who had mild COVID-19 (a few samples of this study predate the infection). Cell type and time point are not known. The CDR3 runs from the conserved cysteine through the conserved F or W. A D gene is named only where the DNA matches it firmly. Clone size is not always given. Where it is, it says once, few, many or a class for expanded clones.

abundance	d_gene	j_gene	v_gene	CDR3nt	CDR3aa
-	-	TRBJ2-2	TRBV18	TGTGCCAGCCGGCAGGGGTCGGGCACCGGGGAGCTGTTTTTT	CASRQGSGTGELFF
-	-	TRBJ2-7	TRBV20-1	TGCAGTGCCCTCGACAGCTACGAGCAGTACTTC	CSALDSYEQYF
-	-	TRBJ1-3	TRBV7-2	TGTGCCAGCAGCTTGAGACAGGCGTACTCTGGAAACACCATATATTTT	CASSLRQAYSGNTIYF
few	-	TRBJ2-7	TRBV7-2	TGTGCCAGCAGCTTAGTTACCCCCGACGAGCAGTACTTC	CASSLVTPDEQYF
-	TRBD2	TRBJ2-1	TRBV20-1	TGCAGTGCTAGAGCCCCGGGACTAGCGGGAGGGCCCGTCTCCTACAATGAGCAGTTCTTC	CSARAPGLAGGPVSYNEQFF
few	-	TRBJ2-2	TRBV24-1	TGTGCCACCAGTGACGACCGCCCCGCGAGGGAGCTGTTTTTT	CATSDDRPARELFF
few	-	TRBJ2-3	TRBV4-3	TGCGCCAGCAGCCGGGCCCGAGAGGCCGATACGCAGTATTTT	CASSRAREADTQYF
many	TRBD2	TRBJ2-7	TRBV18	TGTGCCAGCTCCCTTGACGGGACTAGCGCCTACGAGCAGTACTTC	CASSLDGTSAYEQYF
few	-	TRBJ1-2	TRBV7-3	TGTGCCAGCTCTGAAGGGTCAGCTAACTATGGCTACACCTTC	CASSEGSANYGYTF
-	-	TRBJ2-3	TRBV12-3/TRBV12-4	TGTGCCAGCCAAAGCCGGGACCGTCAACAGGGTACGCAGTATTTT	CASQSRDRQQGTQYF
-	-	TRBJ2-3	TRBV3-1	TGTGCCAGCCAAGGTCGGGGAGCCGGAGATACGCAGTATTTT	CASQGRGAGDTQYF
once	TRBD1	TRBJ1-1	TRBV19	TGTGCCAGTAGTAACCTTGGGACAGGTAGCACTGAAGCTTTCTTT	CASSNLGTGSTEAFF
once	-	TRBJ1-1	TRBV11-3	TGTGCCAGCAGGGCCCCCCCGGACCGGGCTGAAGCTTTCTTT	CASRAPPDRAEAFF
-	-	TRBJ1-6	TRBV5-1	TGCGCCAGCAGCTCAGGGTTGGAGGGATCACCCCTCCACTTT	CASSSGLEGSPLHF
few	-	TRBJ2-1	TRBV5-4	TGTGCCAGCAGCTTGGATTCTAGCCCGTTTGAGCAGTTCTTC	CASSLDSSPFEQFF
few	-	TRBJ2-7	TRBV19	TGTGCCAGTAGTTCTCTAGGGAGCTCCTACGAGCAGTACTTC	CASSSLGSSYEQYF
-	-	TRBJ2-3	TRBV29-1	TGCAGCGTGCCGGGTAGCCTAGACACAGATACGCAGTATTTT	CSVPGSLDTDTQYF
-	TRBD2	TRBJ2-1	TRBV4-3	TGCGCCAGCAGCCAAGATTACGTAGGACTAGCTTACAATGAGCAGTTCTTC	CASSQDYVGLAYNEQFF
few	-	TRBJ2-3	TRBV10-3	TGTGCCACCTGTACCACGCCCTCAGATACGCAGTATTTT	CATCTTPSDTQYF
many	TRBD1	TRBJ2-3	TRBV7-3	TGTGCCAGCAGCCGAACGGGACAGAACACAGATACGCAGTATTTT	CASSRTGQNTDTQYF
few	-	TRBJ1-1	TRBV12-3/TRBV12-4	TGTGCCACCAAGGAGCGTCGGTTTAACACTGAAGCTTTCTTT	CATKERRFNTEAFF
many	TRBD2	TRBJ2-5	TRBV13	TGTGCCAGCAGCTTATGGTTTCTGCGGGGGGGCTCGGAGACCCAGTACTTC	CASSLWFLRGGSETQYF
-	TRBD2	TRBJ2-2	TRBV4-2	TGTGCCAGCAGCCAAGGAGGAGGGCCCAGCGGGGGTCTCAGCGGGGAGCTGTTTTTT	CASSQGGGPSGGLSGELFF
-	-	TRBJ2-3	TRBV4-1	TGCGCCAGCAGCCAAGACTCGACTCCCGGCACAGATACGCAGTATTTT	CASSQDSTPGTDTQYF
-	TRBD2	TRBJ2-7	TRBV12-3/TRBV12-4	TGTGCCAGCAGTTTTTCGGGGGGGCGCGAGCAGTACTTC	CASSFSGGREQYF
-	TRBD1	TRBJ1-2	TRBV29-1	TGCAGCGTTGAAGATTATACAGGGGTTGGCTACACCTTC	CSVEDYTGVGYTF
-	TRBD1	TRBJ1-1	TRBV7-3	TGTGCCAGCAGCTTTGGGGGGACAGGCACTGAAGCTTTCTTT	CASSFGGTGTEAFF
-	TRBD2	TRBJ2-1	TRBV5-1	TGCGCCAGCAACTTTCGCCGAGCGGGGGACAATGAGCAGTTCTTC	CASNFRRAGDNEQFF
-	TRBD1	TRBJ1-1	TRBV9	TGTGCCAGCAGCACCGACGGGACAGAATCTGAAGCTTTCTTT	CASSTDGTESEAFF
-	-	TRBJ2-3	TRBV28	TGTGCCAGCAGTTATTACTCTGTCACAGATACGCAGTATTTT	CASSYYSVTDTQYF
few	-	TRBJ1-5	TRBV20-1	TGCAGTGCTGCGGGGGGGGCAGGCAATCAGCCCCAGCATTTT	CSAAGGAGNQPQHF
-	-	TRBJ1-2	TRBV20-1	TGCAGTGCTAGGTCCTCAGGGAGAAGAGGCTACACCTTC	CSARSSGRRGYTF
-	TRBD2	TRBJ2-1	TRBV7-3	TGTGCCAGCAGCCCCGTCTCGTTGGGACTAGCGAGTGCCAATGAGCAGTTCTTC	CASSPVSLGLASANEQFF
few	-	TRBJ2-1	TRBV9	TGTGCCAGCAGCGTAGGGGATAGCGAGCAGTTCTTC	CASSVGDSEQFF
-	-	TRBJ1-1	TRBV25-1	TGTGCCAGCAGTGTAGGCAGGGGAGGGTCTGAAGCTTTCTTT	CASSVGRGGSEAFF
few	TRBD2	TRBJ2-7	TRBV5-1	TGCGCCAGCAGCTTGGTCCCTAGCGGGGGAACCCGCTCCTACGAGCAGTACTTC	CASSLVPSGGTRSYEQYF
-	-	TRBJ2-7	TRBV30	TGTGCCTGGAGCCGTGGGTTATACTACGAGCAGTACTTC	CAWSRGLYYEQYF
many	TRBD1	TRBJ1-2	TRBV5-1	TGCGCCAGCAGCCACCCGGACAGGGGACCCCTCAACTATGGCTACACCTTC	CASSHPDRGPLNYGYTF
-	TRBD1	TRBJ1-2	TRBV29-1	TGCAGCGTTAGTCGAACCGGGACAGCCTATGGCTACACCTTC	CSVSRTGTAYGYTF
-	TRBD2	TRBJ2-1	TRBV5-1	TGCGCCAGCAGCTTATCCTGGACTAGCGGGAGGGTAGGGGAGCAGTTCTTC	CASSLSWTSGRVGEQFF
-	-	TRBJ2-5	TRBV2	TGTGCCAGCAGTGAAGCGCAAGAAGCGACCCAGTACTTC	CASSEAQEATQYF
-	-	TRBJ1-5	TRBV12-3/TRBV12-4	TGTGCCAGCAGTTTACGGGCGCAGGGCAATCAGCCCCAGCATTTT	CASSLRAQGNQPQHF
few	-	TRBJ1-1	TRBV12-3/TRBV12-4	TGTGCCAGCAGTTTCCCCCTCCCGAACACTGAAGCTTTCTTT	CASSFPLPNTEAFF
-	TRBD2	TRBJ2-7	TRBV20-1	TGCAGTGCTAGGACTAGCGTAAACTACGAGCAGTACTTC	CSARTSVNYEQYF
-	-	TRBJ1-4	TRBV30	TGTGCCTGGAGTGTACTAAGGGAAAAACTGTTTTTT	CAWSVLREKLFF
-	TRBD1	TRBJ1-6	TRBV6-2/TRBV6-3	TGTGCCAGCAGTAAGGGACAGGGTCCCTATAATTCACCCCTCCACTTT	CASSKGQGPYNSPLHF
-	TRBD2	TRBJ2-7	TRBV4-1	TGCGCCAGCAGCCCCGGACTAGCGAGGAGGTACGAGCAGTACTTC	CASSPGLARRYEQYF
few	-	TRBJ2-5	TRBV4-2	TGTGCCAGCAGCTCCCGGGAGTGGGGAGAGACCCAGTACTTC	CASSSREWGETQYF
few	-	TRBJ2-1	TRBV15	TGTGCCACCAGCGACGTTGCGGCCCCGGGGAATGAGCAGTTCTTC	CATSDVAAPGNEQFF
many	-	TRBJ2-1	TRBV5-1	TGCGCCAGCAGCTTGGATGGGGCCGGTGAGCAGTTCTTC	CASSLDGAGEQFF
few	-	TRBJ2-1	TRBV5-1	TGCGCCAGCAGCTTGCAGCAGCCCAATGAGCAGTTCTTC	CASSLQQPNEQFF
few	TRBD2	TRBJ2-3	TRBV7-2	TGTGCCAGCAGCTGGGGACTAGCGGGGTTCACAGATACGCAGTATTTT	CASSWGLAGFTDTQYF
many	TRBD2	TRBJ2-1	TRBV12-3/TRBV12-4	TGTGCCAGCAGTTCGGGACTAGCGACAAATGAGCAGTTCTTC	CASSSGLATNEQFF
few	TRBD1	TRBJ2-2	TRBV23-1	TGCGCCAGCATCGTCACCGGGACAGAGAACACCGGGGAGCTGTTTTTT	CASIVTGTENTGELFF
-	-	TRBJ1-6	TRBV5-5	TGTGCCAGCAGCCTCAAGCAGTTACAGGCTTTTAATTCACCCCTCCACTTT	CASSLKQLQAFNSPLHF